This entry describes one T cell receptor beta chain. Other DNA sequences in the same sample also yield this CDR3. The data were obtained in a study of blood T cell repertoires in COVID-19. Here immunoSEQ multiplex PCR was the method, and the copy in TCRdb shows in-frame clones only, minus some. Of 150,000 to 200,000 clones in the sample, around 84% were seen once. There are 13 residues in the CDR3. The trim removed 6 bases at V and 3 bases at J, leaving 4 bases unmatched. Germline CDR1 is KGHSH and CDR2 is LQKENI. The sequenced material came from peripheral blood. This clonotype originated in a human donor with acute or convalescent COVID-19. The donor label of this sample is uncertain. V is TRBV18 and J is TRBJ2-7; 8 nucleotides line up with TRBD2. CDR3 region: CASSPGRDYEQYF. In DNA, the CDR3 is TGTGCCAGCTCCCCCGGGAGGGACTACGAGCAGTACTTC.